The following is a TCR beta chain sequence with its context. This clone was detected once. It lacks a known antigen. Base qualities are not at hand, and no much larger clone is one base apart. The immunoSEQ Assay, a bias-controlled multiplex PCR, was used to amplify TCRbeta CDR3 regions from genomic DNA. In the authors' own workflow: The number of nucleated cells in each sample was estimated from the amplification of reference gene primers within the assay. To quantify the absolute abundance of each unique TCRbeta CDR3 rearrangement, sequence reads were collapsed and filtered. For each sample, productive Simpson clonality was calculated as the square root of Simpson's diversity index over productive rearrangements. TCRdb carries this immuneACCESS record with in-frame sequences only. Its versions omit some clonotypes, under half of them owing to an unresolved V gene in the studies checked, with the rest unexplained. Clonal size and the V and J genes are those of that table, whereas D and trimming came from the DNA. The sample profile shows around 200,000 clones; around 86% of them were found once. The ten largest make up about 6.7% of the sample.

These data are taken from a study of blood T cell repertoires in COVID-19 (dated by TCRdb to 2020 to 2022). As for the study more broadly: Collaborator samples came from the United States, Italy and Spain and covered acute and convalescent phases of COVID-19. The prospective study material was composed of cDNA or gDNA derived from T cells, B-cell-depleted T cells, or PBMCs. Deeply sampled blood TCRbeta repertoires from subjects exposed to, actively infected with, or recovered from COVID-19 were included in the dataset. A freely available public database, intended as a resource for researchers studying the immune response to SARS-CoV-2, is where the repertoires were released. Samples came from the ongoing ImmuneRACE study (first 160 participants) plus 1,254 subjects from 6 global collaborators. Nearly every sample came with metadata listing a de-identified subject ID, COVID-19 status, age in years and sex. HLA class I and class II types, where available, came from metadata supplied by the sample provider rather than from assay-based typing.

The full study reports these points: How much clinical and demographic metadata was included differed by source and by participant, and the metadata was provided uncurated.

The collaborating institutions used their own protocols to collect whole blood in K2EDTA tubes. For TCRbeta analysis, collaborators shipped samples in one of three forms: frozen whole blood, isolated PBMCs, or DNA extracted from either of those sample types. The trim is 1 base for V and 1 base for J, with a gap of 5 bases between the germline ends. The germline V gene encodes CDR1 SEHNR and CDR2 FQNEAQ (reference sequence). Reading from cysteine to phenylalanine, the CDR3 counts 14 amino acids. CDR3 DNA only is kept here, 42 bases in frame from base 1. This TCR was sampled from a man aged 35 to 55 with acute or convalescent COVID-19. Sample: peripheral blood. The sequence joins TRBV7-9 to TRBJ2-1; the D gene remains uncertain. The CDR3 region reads CASSLDGSYNEQFF. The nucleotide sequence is TGTGCCAGCAGCTTAGACGGTTCCTACAATGAGCAGTTCTTC. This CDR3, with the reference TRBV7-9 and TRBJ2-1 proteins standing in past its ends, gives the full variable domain DTGVSQNPRHKITKRGQNVTFRCDPISEHNRLYWYRQTLGQGPEFLTYFQNEAQLEKSRLLSDRFSAERPKGSFSTLEIQRTEQGDSAMYLCASSLDGSYNEQFFGPGTRLTVL.